The clone carrying this T cell receptor beta chain was observed once. Its target is unknown. Other nucleotide sequences in the sample specify the same CDR3. The data stem from a study of shared clonotypes between healthy human individuals. Germline values: CDR1 MNHEY, CDR2 SMNVEV (reference sequence). V lost 6 bases, J lost 1 base, and 7 bases lay in between. The CDR3 is made up of 13 amino acids. Profiling relied on immunoSEQ multiplex PCR, and the TCRdb table lists in-frame clones only, not all of them. Of a few hundred thousand clones listed, just under 97% are singletons. CD8 cells regarded as naive lacked CD45RO, were positively chosen for CCR7, and omitted terminally differentiated effector memory CD45RA+ cells. Study outcomes and limitations: The study found lower generation probabilities in non-shared clonotypes than in those shared by all four donors.

V and J are TRBV27 and TRBJ2-1; D might be TRBD2 (5 bases). The sequenced material came from naive CD8+ T cells sorted from blood. The sequence was obtained from a woman aged 25 to 39 in good health. The CDR3 region has the DNA TGTGCCAGCAGCCCGGGGTCCTACAATGAGCAGTTCTTC. Translating gives CASSPGSYNEQFF.